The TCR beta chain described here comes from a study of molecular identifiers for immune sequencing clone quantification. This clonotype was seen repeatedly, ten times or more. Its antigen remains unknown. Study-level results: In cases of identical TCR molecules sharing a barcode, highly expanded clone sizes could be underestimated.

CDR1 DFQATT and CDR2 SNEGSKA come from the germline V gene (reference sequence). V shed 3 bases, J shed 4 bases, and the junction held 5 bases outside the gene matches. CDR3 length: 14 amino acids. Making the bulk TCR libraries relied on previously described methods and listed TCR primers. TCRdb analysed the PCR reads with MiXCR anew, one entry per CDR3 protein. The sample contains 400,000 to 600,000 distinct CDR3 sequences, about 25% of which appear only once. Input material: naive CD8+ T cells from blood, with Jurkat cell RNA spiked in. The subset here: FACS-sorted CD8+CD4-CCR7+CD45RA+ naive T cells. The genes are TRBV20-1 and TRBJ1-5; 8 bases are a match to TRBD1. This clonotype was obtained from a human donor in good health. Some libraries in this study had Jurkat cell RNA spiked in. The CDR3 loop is CSASPGGWNQPQHF. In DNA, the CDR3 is TGCAGTGCTAGTCCAGGGGGCTGGAATCAGCCCCAGCATTTT.